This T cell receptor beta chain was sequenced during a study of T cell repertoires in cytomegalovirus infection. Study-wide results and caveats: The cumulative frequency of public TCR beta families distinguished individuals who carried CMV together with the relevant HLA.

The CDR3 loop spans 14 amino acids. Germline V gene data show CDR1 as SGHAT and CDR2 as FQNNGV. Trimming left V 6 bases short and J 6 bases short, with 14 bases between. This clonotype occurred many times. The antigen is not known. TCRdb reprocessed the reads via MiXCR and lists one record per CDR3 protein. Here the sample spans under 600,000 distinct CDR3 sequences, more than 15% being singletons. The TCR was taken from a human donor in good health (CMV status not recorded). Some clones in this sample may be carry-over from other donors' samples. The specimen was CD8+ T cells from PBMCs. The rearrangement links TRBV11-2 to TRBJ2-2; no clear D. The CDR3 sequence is CASSWTVRPGELFF. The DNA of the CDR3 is TGTGCCAGCAGTTGGACGGTGCGACCCGGGGAGCTGTTTTTT.